Presented here are 16 T cell receptor beta chains from one specimen sequenced in a study of T cells in Graves' hyperthyroidism and ophthalmopathy (dated by TCRdb to the late 2010s). Libraries came from multiplex PCR. These reads were obtained on an Illumina HiSeq 2000. The TCR beta CDR3 regions were amplified from RNA transcripts. The TCR CDR3 was subjected to a first round of RT-PCR using the HTBI primer set and the Qiagen OneStep RT-PCR kit. The public reads were reanalyzed by TCRdb: fastp trimming at Q25, MiXCR alignment, in-frame beta chains only. Rows are combined by CDR3 protein, so each entry shows the most common genes and DNA. For this sample there are around 600,000 distinct CDR3 sequences; about 14% appear just once. Less than 9% of the sample is in the top ten clones. The sequencing sample was made of blood. The receptors were sampled from a woman under 30 with Graves' ophthalmopathy.

There are many counts of this clonotype. CDR3 sequence: CASSPYIQGADTQYF. Here the CDR3 DNA reads TGTGCCAGCAGTCCTTATATTCAGGGGGCAGATACGCAGTATTTT. The chain is built from TRBV7-2 and TRBJ2-3; 7 nucleotides match TRBD1. Germline-derived CDR1 and CDR2 are SGHTA and FQGNSA. With V trimmed by 6 bases and J by 4 bases, 10 bases remained unmatched. The CDR3 loop spans 15 amino acids.

In its sample, this clonotype was seen many times. The chain uses TRBV6-1 and TRBJ1-2; D ambiguous. The length of the CDR3 is 14 residues. The ends were cut back, 2 bases at V and 2 bases at J, with 9 bases in the middle. Germline V gives CDR1 MNHNS, CDR2 SASEGT. For the CDR3, the DNA is TGTGCCAGCAGTGAATTCGGGCAGAACTATGGCTACACCTTC. Its translation is CASSEFGQNYGYTF.

This clonotype was picked up many times. The chain combines TRBV20-1 with TRBJ2-3, with TRBD1 identical over 9 bases. Germline values: CDR1 DFQATT, CDR2 SNEGSKA (reference sequence). J was trimmed by 2 bases and V by 6 bases; bases with no gene match: 24. This CDR3 region has 20 residues. CDR3 sequence reads: CSASDRGRTTGTGLTDTQYF. In DNA form, the CDR3 reads TGCAGTGCCAGTGACCGAGGCCGAACAACCGGGACAGGGCTCACAGATACGCAGTATTTT.

This clonotype was found many times. The chain combines TRBV6-2 or TRBV6-3 with TRBJ1-1; D unresolved. Germline CDR1 reads MNHEY; CDR2 reads SVGEGT. Trimming removed 4 bases from V and 0 bases from J, with 12 bases in between. This CDR3 has 15 amino acids. The DNA of the CDR3 is TGTGCCAGCAGTTTTACCAAAACGCTGAACACTGAAGCTTTCTTT. Protein product: CASSFTKTLNTEAFF.

This sequence joins TRBV19 and TRBJ1-2; 8 bases fit TRBD1. CDR1 and CDR2 from the germline V gene are LNHDA and SQIVND (reference sequence). V shed 4 bases, J shed 0 bases, and the junction held 10 bases outside the gene matches. This CDR3 spans 17 amino acids. The CDR3 DNA reads TGTGCCAGTAGTACTCAGACAGGGGATAAGGCTAACTATGGCTACACCTTC. It specifies CASSTQTGDKANYGYTF.

The chain uses TRBV28 and TRBJ2-7; 7 bases agree with TRBD2. Germline assignment: CDR1 MDHEN and CDR2 SYDVKM. This CDR3 is 13 amino acids long. V shed 8 bases, J shed 5 bases, and the junction held 9 bases outside the gene matches. The CDR3 coding sequence is TGTGCCAGCCGGGCTAGCGGCCTTAACGAGCAGTACTTC. This translates into CASRASGLNEQYF.

This clonotype was found many times. V is TRBV7-3 and J is TRBJ2-1; tentative D call: TRBD1 (5 bases). The CDR3 is 15 residues long. Deletions cut 5 bases from V and 1 base from J, with 12 bases between. CDR1 and CDR2 (germline): SGHTA, FQGTGA. For the CDR3, the DNA is TGTGCCAGCAGCCCTCAGGGCCCATCCTACAATGAGCAGTTCTTC. Translation: CASSPQGPSYNEQFF.

The sample holds one count of this clonotype. V is TRBV4-2 and J is TRBJ2-1; no clear D gene. Germline loops: CDR1 LGHNA, CDR2 YNFKEQ. Trimming shortened V by 0 bases and J by 2 bases, and 17 bases separated the two germline ends. This CDR3 has 18 amino acids. The CDR3 region is CASSQDPSSAFTYNEQFF. The DNA for the CDR3 is TGTGCCAGCAGCCAAGACCCAAGCTCTGCCTTTACCTACAATGAGCAGTTCTTC.

Ten or more counts support this clonotype. The rearrangement links TRBV19 to TRBJ1-1; D not certain. The CDR3 totals 12 residues. Trimming removed 5 bases at V and 3 bases at J, with 7 bases between. CDR1 LNHDA and CDR2 SQIVND come from the germline V gene (reference sequence). In DNA form, the CDR3 reads TGTGCCAGTAGTGTAAGGCACACTGAAGCTTTCTTT. Its translation is CASSVRHTEAFF.

This clonotype was observed a handful of times. The V gene is TRBV20-1, the J gene TRBJ1-1; D might be TRBD1 (5 bases). The V end was cut by 1 base, the J end by 2 bases, with 14 bases between. The CDR3 has 15 amino acids. Germline assignment: CDR1 DFQATT and CDR2 SNEGSKA (reference sequence). CDR3 in DNA: TGCAGTGCTAGAGCTGGGGCCGGGCTCAACACTGAAGCTTTCTTT. Translating it yields CSARAGAGLNTEAFF.

This clonotype has a count of ten or more. The chain recombines TRBV28 with TRBJ2-1, with D tentatively TRBD2 (6 bases). The V end was cut by 6 bases, the J end by 4 bases, with 19 bases between. The length of the CDR3 is 16 residues. Germline V gene data show CDR1 as MDHEN and CDR2 as SYDVKM. The CDR3 region is CASSLRGLAAYNEQFF. DNA of the CDR3: TGTGCCAGCAGCCTACGTGGATTAGCGGCGTACAATGAGCAGTTCTTC.

The sample holds one count of this clonotype. This rearrangement joins TRBV7-2 to TRBJ1-1, with 8 positions matching TRBD1. The V segment lost 1 base and the J segment 3 bases; nucleotides outside the gene matches: 10. Germline V gene data show CDR1 as SGHTA and CDR2 as FQGNSA. This CDR3 contains 17 residues. DNA of the CDR3: TGTGCCAGCAGCTTAGATCGGTGGACAGGGAGTCACACTGAAGCTTTCTTT. It translates to CASSLDRWTGSHTEAFF. The full variable domain, its missing parts supplied by reference TRBV7-2 and TRBJ1-1, is GAGVSQSPSNKVTEKGKDVELRCDPISGHTALYWYRQSLGQGLEFLIYFQGNSAPDKSGLPSDRFSAERTGGSVSTLTIQRTQQEDSAVYLCASSLDRWTGSHTEAFFGQGTRLTVV.

As to this clonotype: At one of its ends the junction is not consistent with the germline gene, which may arise from a read error. In DNA, the CDR3 is TGTGCCAGCAGTTCCGAAACGGCCTCCTGCAATGAGCAGTTCTTC. Translating it yields CASSSETASCNEQFF. J is TRBJ2-1 and V is TRBV12-3 or TRBV12-4; D is ambiguous. CDR3 length: 15 amino acids.

The chain uses TRBV29-1 and TRBJ2-7, with D perhaps matching TRBD1 or TRBD2 (7 bases each). V dropped 2 bases and J dropped 7 bases, with 18 bases sitting between them. Germline loops: CDR1 SQVTM, CDR2 ANQGSEA. CDR3 length: 14 residues. CDR3 DNA sequence: TGCAGCGTTGAAAGGGGATCAGGGGGGGAAGAGCAGTACTTC. It specifies CSVERGSGGEEQYF.

The chain combines TRBV7-2 with TRBJ2-7; TRBD2 aligns across 12 bases. With 5 bases clipped from V and 0 bases from J, the junction kept 8 bases outside the gene matches. Germline CDR1 and CDR2: SGHTA and FQGNSA. The CDR3 runs 17 residues. CDR3 coding DNA: TGTGCCAGCAGCAGATCCGGGACTAGCGGGCGCTCCTACGAGCAGTACTTC. Translated, it gives CASSRSGTSGRSYEQYF.

The CDR3 nucleotides read TGTGCCATCAGTCTCGGACAGGGATTAGGTAGCAATCAGCCCCAGCATTTT. This translates into CAISLGQGLGSNQPQHF. This chain uses TRBV10-3 with TRBJ1-5, with 8 bases aligning to TRBD1. CDR3 size: 17 residues. J lost 0 bases, V lost 5 bases, and 9 bases had no gene match. CDR1 ENHRY and CDR2 SYGVKD come from the germline V gene.